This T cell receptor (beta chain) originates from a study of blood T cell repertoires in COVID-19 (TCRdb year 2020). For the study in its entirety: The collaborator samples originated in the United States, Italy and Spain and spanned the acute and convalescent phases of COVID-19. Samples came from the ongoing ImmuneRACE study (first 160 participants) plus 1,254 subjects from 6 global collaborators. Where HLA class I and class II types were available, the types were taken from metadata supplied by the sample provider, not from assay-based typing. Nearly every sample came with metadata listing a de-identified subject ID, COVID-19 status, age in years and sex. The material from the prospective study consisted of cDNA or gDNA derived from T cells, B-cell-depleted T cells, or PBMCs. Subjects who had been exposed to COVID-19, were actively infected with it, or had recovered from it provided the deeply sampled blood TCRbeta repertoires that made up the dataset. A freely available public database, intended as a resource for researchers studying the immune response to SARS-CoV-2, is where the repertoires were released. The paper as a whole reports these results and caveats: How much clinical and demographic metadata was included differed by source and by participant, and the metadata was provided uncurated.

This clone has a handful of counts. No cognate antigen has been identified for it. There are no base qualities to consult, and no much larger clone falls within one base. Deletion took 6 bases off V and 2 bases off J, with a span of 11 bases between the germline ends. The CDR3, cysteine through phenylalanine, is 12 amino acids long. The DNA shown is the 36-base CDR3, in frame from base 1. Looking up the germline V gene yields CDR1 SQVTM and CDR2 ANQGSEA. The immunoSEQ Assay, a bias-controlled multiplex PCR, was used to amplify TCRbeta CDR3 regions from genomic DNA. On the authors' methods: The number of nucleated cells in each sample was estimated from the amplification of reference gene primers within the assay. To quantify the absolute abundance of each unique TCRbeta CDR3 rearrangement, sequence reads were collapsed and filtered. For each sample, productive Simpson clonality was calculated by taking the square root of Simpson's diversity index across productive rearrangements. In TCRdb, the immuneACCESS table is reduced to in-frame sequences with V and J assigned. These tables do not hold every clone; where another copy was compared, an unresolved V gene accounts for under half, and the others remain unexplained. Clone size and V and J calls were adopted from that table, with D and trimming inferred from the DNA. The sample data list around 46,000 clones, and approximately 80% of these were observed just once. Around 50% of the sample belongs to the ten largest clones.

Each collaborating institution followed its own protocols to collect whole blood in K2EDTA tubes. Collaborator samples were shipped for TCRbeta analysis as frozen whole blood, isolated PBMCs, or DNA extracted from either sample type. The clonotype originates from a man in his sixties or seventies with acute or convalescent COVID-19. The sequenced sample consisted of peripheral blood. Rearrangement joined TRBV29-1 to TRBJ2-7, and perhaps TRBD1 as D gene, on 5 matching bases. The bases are TGCAGCGTCCGACAGCGTACCTACGAGCAGTACTTC. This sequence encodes CSVRQRTYEQYF.